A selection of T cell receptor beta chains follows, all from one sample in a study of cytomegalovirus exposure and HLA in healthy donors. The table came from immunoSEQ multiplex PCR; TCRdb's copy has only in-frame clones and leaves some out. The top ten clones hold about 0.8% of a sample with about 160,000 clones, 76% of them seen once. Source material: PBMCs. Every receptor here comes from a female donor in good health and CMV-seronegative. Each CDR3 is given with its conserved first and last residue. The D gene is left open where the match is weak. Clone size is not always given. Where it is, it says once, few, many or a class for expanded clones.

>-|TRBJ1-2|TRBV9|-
TGTGCCAGCAGCGTAGCCGACAGCTTAAATGGCTACACCTTC
CASSVADSLNGYTF
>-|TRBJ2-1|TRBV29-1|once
TGCAGCGGACAAATAAATGAGCAGTTCTTC
CSGQINEQFF
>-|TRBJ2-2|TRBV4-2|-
TGTGCCAGCAGCCAAGAGGCGGCCCGGGGGACCGGGGAGCTGTTTTTT
CASSQEAARGTGELFF
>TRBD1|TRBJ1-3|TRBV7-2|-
TGTGCCAGCAGCTTAGCGCAGGGGGCGAGAGGAAACACCATATATTTT
CASSLAQGARGNTIYF
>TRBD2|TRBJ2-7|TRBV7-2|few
TGTGCCAGCAGCTCAGTAGCGGGAGGGGGCGGGGAGCAGTACTTC
CASSSVAGGGGEQYF
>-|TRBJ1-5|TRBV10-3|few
TGTGCCATCAGTGAGGCACGGAGGGGTTCAGGAGGCTTCTCCTATAGCAATCAGCCCCAGCATTTT
CAISEARRGSGGFSYSNQPQHF
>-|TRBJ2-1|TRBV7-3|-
TGTGCCAGCAGCCTACTAGCTGGAGCCCTCTACAATGAGCAGTTCTTC
CASSLLAGALYNEQFF
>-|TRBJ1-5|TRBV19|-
TGTGCCAGTAGTAAATCAGGGGTCAATCAGCCCCAGCATTTT
CASSKSGVNQPQHF
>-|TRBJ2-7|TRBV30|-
TGTGCCTGGGGGGGTAAACTAGCTATCGACGCCGAGCAGTACTTC
CAWGGKLAIDAEQYF
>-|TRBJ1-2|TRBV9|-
TGTGCCAGCAGCGTGGAGAACTATGGCTACACCTTC
CASSVENYGYTF
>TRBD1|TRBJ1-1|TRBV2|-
TGTGCCAGCAGTATCGACAGGGGAGCTTTCTTT
CASSIDRGAFF
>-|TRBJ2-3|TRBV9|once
TGTGCCAGCAGCACCGGGGAGTTATACACAGATACGCAGTATTTT
CASSTGELYTDTQYF
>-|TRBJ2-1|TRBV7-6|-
TGTGCCAGCAGCTTGCGCAGGGATGGGGAGCAGTTCTTC
CASSLRRDGEQFF
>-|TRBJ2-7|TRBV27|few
TGTGCCAGCAGCCGATACTGGACAGATTCCTACGAGCAGTACTTC
CASSRYWTDSYEQYF
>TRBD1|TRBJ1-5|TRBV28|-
TGTGCCAGCTCCTCCGACAGGGTTTGGAGCAATCAGCCCCAGCATTTT
CASSSDRVWSNQPQHF
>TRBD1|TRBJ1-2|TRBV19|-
TGTGCCACAAAAGGGACAGACCGTAACTATGGCTACACCTTC
CATKGTDRNYGYTF
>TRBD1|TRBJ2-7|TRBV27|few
TGTGCCAGCCGACAGGGAAGGAACTACGAGCAGTACTTC
CASRQGRNYEQYF
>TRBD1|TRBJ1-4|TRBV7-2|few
TGTGCCAGCAGCGAGGGACAGCTGGAAAAACTGTTTTTT
CASSEGQLEKLFF
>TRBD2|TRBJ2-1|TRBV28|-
TGTGCCAGCAGTGTCCCCGGGGGGTTCAATGAGCAGTTCTTC
CASSVPGGFNEQFF
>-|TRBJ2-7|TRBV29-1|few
TGCAGCGTTGGAAGCGGCTACGAGCAGTACTTC
CSVGSGYEQYF
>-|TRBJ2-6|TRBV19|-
TGTGCCAGCCACAAAACCGGGAGCTCTTGGGCCAACGTCCTGACTTTC
CASHKTGSSWANVLTF
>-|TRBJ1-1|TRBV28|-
TGTGCCAGCAGTTCTTGGACATCGGGTGGTCTTGAAGCTTTCTTT
CASSSWTSGGLEAFF
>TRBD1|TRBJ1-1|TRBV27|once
TGTGCCAGCAGTACAGGGGGGATGCACACTGAAGCTTTCTTT
CASSTGGMHTEAFF
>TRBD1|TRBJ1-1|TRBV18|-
TGTGCCAGCGCATCAGGGGGCAGAACTGAAGCTTTCTTT
CASASGGRTEAFF
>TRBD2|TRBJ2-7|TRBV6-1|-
TGTGCCAGCAGTTTGGCGGGGGGTTTGGAGCAGTACTTC
CASSLAGGLEQYF
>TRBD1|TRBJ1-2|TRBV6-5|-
TGTGCCAGCAGTTACTCGATTGGGACAGGGGGTGGCTACACCTTC
CASSYSIGTGGGYTF
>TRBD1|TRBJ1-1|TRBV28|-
TGTGCCAGCAGTCCCCGGACAGGGCTCGCTGAAGCTTTCTTT
CASSPRTGLAEAFF
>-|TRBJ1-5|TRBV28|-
TGTGCCACCTCCCCAGGGGCACTTAGCAATCAGCCCCAGCATTTT
CATSPGALSNQPQHF
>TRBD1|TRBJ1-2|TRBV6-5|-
TGTGCCAGCAGCAATAGGGGGCGCAACTATGGCTACGCCTTC
CASSNRGRNYGYAF
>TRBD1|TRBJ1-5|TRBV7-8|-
TGTGCCAGCAGCTTAACGACAGGGGTACAGCCCCAGCATTTT
CASSLTTGVQPQHF
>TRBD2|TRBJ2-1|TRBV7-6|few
TGTGCCAGCAGCTTAAAATCCGGACTAGCGGGGGCCTACAATGAGCAGTTCTTC
CASSLKSGLAGAYNEQFF
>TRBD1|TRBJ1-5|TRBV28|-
TGTGCCAGCACCGGAAACAGGGGAACTTATAGCAATCAGCCCCAGCATTTT
CASTGNRGTYSNQPQHF
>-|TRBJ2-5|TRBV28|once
TGTGCCAGCGTTGCGGCAGGGCCGGAAGGGACCCAGTACTTC
CASVAAGPEGTQYF
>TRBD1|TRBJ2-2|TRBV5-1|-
TGCGCCAGCAGCTTAGGGGGACAGGGGGTCGCCGGGGAGCTGTTTTTT
CASSLGGQGVAGELFF
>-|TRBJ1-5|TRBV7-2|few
TGTGCCAGCAGCTTTGGACAGCTGAATCAGCCCCAGCATTTT
CASSFGQLNQPQHF
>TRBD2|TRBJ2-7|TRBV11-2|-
TGTGCCAGCAGACTAAATAGCGGGAAATACGGTGGGCAGTACTTC
CASRLNSGKYGGQYF
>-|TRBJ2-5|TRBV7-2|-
TGTGCCAGCAGCCCAGGAGGGTCGGCAGAGACCCAGTACTTC
CASSPGGSAETQYF
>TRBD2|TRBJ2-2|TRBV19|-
TGTGCCAGTAGGACTAGCGGGCCGAACACCGGGGAGCTGTTTTTT
CASRTSGPNTGELFF
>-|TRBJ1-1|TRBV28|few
TGTGCCAGCAGTTACGGGGGGGAGGGCACTGAAGCTTTCTTT
CASSYGGEGTEAFF
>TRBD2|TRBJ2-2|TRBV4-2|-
TGTGCCAGCAGCCAAGCGGGGGGGGGTTTCACCGGGGAGCTGTTTTTT
CASSQAGGGFTGELFF
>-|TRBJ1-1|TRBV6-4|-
TGTGCCAGCAGTGTTCTGCGGTTGTGGAACACTGAAGCTTTCTTT
CASSVLRLWNTEAFF
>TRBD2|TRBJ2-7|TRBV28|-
TGTGCCAGTGAAAGCGGGAGCAGTTACGAGCAGTACTTC
CASESGSSYEQYF
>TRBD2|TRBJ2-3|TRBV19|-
TGTGCCAGCCGGACTAGCGGGAGAACAGATACGCAGTATTTT
CASRTSGRTDTQYF
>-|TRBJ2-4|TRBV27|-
TGTGCCAGCAGTTTACATTCACCCCCAAACAGGCTAGCCAAAAACATTCAGTACTTC
CASSLHSPPNRLAKNIQYF
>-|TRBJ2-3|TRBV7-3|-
TGTGCCAGCAGCCCGGGACTGCGCACAGATACGCAGTATTTT
CASSPGLRTDTQYF